The 15 T cell receptor beta chains given below trace back to one sample, sequenced in a study of glioma-infiltrating T cells. TCR alpha and beta CDR3 regions were amplified from RNA using iRepertoire nested multiplex PCR. In TCRdb, the multiplex PCR reads were re-called with MiXCR into one record per CDR3 protein. Among 160,000 or so distinct CDR3 sequences listed, about 40% were seen once. Sequencing used glioma tissue, nonneoplastic brain tissue, or PBMCs (not recorded which). These receptors were collected from a human donor with low-grade glioma or glioblastoma, undergoing nonglioma brain surgery, or in good health (not recorded which).

CDR3: CASSVLLDTEAFF. The CDR3 coding sequence is TGTGCCAGCAGCGTACTCCTAGACACTGAAGCTTTCTTT. The rearrangement links TRBV9 to TRBJ1-1; D not resolved. Between the trimmed V and J ends, which lost 1 base and 3 bases, there was a span of 7 bases. Germline V lookup: CDR1 SGDLS, CDR2 YYNGEE. The CDR3 consists of 13 residues.

This clonotype was counted between two and nine times. A clone one base away is much larger, so this may be a read error. The chain links TRBV20-1 to TRBJ1-5; tentative D call: TRBD1 (5 bases). This CDR3 has 15 residues. Looked up from germline, CDR1 is DFQATT and CDR2 is SNEGSKA (reference sequence). The CDR3 loop is CSADSRDGSNQPKHF. Here the CDR3 DNA reads TGCAGTGCTGACTCCCGGGACGGTAGCAATCAGCCCAAGCATTTT.

This clonotype was seen at least ten times. This rearrangement joins TRBV6-1 to TRBJ2-2; no clear D. The CDR3 runs 13 residues. Trimming took off 3 bases at V and 6 bases at J, with 8 bases between the two ends. The V gene's germline CDR1 is MNHNS and CDR2 SASEGT. The CDR3 spells CASSENYPGELFF. The CDR3 DNA is TGTGCCAGCAGTGAGAACTACCCCGGGGAGCTGTTTTTT.

Turning to this clonotype: Mismatch with germline at one junction end may stem from a read error. The rearrangement links TRBV5-4 to TRBJ1-6; D possibly corresponds to TRBD1 (6 bases). This CDR3 region has 14 residues. From germline, CDR1 is SGHNT and CDR2 YYREEE (reference sequence). The DNA for the CDR3 is TGTGCCAGCAGCTTGGACAGGGCCGGTTCACCCCTCCGCTTT. Residues: CASSLDRAGSPLRF.

This clonotype was seen a single time. The CDR3 carries no conserved terminal phenylalanine or tryptophan, so it likely arises from a read error. The chain links TRBV7-9 to TRBJ2-5; TRBD1 is a possible D gene (6 bases). Trimming shortened V by 5 bases and J by 1 base, and 8 bases separated the two germline ends. The CDR3 contains 13 residues. Germline V CDR1 and CDR2: SEHNR, FQNEAQ (reference sequence). The CDR3 nucleotides are TGTGCCAGCAGCCTGGACAGCCAAGAGACCCAGTACCTC. Its translation: CASSLDSQETQYL.

Ten or more counts support this clonotype. The rearrangement joins TRBV28 to TRBJ2-2, with D tentatively TRBD1 (6 bases). CDR1 and CDR2 (germline): MDHEN, SYDVKM. V was clipped by 7 bases and J by 0 bases, with 12 bases between them. The CDR3 extends over 15 amino acids. CDR3 DNA sequence: TGTGCCAGCAAGGGGGACCCTTCGAACACCGGGGAGCTGTTTTTT. Its protein product is CASKGDPSNTGELFF. The full variable domain, its missing parts supplied by reference TRBV28 and TRBJ2-2, is DVKVTQSSRYLVKRTGEKVFLECVQDMDHENMFWYRQDPGLGLRLIYFSYDVKMKEKGDIPEGYSVSREKKERFSLILESASTNQTSMYLCASKGDPSNTGELFFGEGSRLTVL.

As for this clonotype: This sequence may be a read error, since a much larger clone differs from it by one base. This chain joins TRBV20-1 and TRBJ1-2; D is uncertain. CDR3 length: 15 residues. V dropped 6 bases and J dropped 2 bases, with 19 bases sitting between them. Per the germline V gene, CDR1 is DFQATT and CDR2 is SNEGSKA (reference sequence). The DNA for the CDR3 is TGCAGTGCCGAGACGTCGAGAACTGACAACTATGGCTACACCTTC. This encodes CSAETSRTDNYGYTF.

This sequence joins TRBV3-1 and TRBJ1-6, with 7 bases that match TRBD1. The CDR3 has 15 amino acids. The trim removed 4 bases at V and 16 bases at J, leaving 16 bases unmatched. Looked up from germline, CDR1 is LGHDT and CDR2 is YNNKEL (reference sequence). The chain's CDR3 is CASSPGQASNSLLHF. In DNA form, the CDR3 reads TGTGCCAGCAGCCCCGGACAGGCGAGTAATTCACTTCTCCACTTT.

J is TRBJ1-3 and V is TRBV4-2, with D possibly being TRBD1 (6 bases). CDR1 LGHNA and CDR2 YNFKEQ come from the germline V gene. The CDR3 contains 18 residues. The V end lost 1 base, the J end lost 0 bases, and 16 bases lay between the germline ends. The CDR3 DNA reads as TGTGCCAGCAGCCAAGCGGGGGGACATTTAACCTCTGGAAACACCATATATTTT. It is translated as CASSQAGGHLTSGNTIYF.

A note on this clonotype: This could be a read error, since a much larger clone is one nucleotide away. This chain links TRBV28 with TRBJ1-4; no clear D gene. Germline CDR1 and CDR2: MDHEN and SYDVKM. The CDR3 has 14 amino acids. As DNA, the CDR3 is TGTGCCAGCAGTTTACTCCCGACTAATGAAAAACTGTATTTT. Translated, it gives CASSLLPTNEKLYF.

About this clonotype itself: The CDR3 does not end in the conserved phenylalanine or tryptophan, so this is likely a read error. The genes are TRBV28 and TRBJ1-5; D possibly corresponds to TRBD1 (5 bases). There are 14 residues in the CDR3. V gave up 5 bases and J gave up 2 bases, with 10 bases separating them. Germline assignment: CDR1 MDHEN and CDR2 SYDVKM. CDR3 region: CASSTRQRNQPQHL. The DNA of the CDR3 is TGTGCCAGCAGTACACGACAGCGCAATCAGCCCCAGCATCTT.

Details on this clonotype: One end of the junction fails to match germline, which may point to a read error. The chain employs TRBV19 and TRBJ2-3, with 12 positions matching TRBD2. Germline assignment: CDR1 LNHDA and CDR2 SQIVND (reference sequence). The CDR3 is 15 residues long. The CDR3 region has the DNA TGTGCCAGTAGTTCGACTAGCGGGAGCACATATACGCAGTATTTT. Amino acid sequence: CASSSTSGSTYTQYF.

This clonotype was recorded a few times. V and J are TRBV5-1 and TRBJ2-1; D perhaps matches TRBD1 (5 bases). This CDR3 contains 14 residues. The V gene's germline CDR1 is SGHRS and CDR2 YFSETQ. Trimming shortened V by 2 bases and J by 6 bases, and 12 bases separated the two germline ends. For the CDR3, the DNA is TGCGCCAGCAGCTTTGGGGCTTTAGGCAATGAGCAGTTCTTC. It translates to CASSFGALGNEQFF.

With respect to this clonotype: Likely a read error: the CDR3 ends without its conserved phenylalanine or tryptophan. The CDR3 DNA follows: TGTGCCAGCAGCCCCCGACAGGGCAAGTACGAGCAGTACTCC. This codes for CASSPRQGKYEQYS. The chain carries TRBV6-6 and TRBJ2-7; 7 bases agree with TRBD1. CDR1 is MNHNY, CDR2 SVGAGI, per germline (reference sequence). V lost 6 bases and J lost 4; bases outside the gene matches: 9. This CDR3 contains 14 residues.

This rearrangement joins TRBV19 to TRBJ1-5; no firm D call. Trimming shortened V by 7 bases and J by 0 bases, and 13 bases separated the two germline ends. Germline CDR1 reads LNHDA; CDR2 reads SQIVND (reference sequence). The CDR3 totals 15 residues. CDR3 nucleotide sequence: TGTGCCAGTACTATGCGAATAATTAGCAATCAGCCCCAGCATTTT. Translation gives CASTMRIISNQPQHF.